These 2 T cell receptor beta chains share one sample of origin, sequenced in a study of vaccination and CD4 T cells after COVID-19. Antigens of these TCRs are unknown. Stated treatment: approximately nine-day PBMC culture with coronavirus spike peptide pools or control peptides (ViraFEST assay). The Oncomine TCR Beta short-read assay sequenced DNA from cultured CD4+ T cells. TCRdb redid the calling of the PCR reads with MiXCR, one entry per CDR3 protein. The table lists about 6,300 distinct CDR3 sequences, more than 60% of them singletons. The sequencing sample was made of CD4+ T cells from blood, cultured in vitro. Source of these receptors: a human donor who had recovered from COVID-19.

This clonotype has a single count. The junction differs from germline at one of its ends, possibly a read error. This chain uses TRBV7-6 with TRBJ2-5, with D unresolved. The CDR3 has 13 residues. CDR1 SGHVS and CDR2 FNYEAQ come from the germline V gene. The CDR3 loop is CASSLGTQETQYF. In DNA form, the CDR3 reads TGTGCTAGCAGCTTAGGAACCCAAGAGACCCAGTACTTC.

This clonotype has only a few counts. The V and J genes are TRBV7-2 and TRBJ2-1; TRBD1 agrees at 8 bases. The germline V gene has CDR1 SGHTA and CDR2 FQGNSA. The CDR3 has 15 amino acids. With V trimmed by 5 bases and J by 2 bases, 5 bases remained unmatched. DNA for the CDR3: TGTGCCAGCAGCGTTCTGGGACAGGCCTACAATGAGCAGTTCTTC. This encodes CASSVLGQAYNEQFF. Drawing the rest from reference TRBV7-2 and TRBJ2-1, the complete variable domain is GAGVSQSPSNKVTEKGKDVELRCDPISGHTALYWYRQSLGQGLEFLIYFQGNSAPDKSGLPSDRFSAERTGGSVSTLTIQRTQQEDSAVYLCASSVLGQAYNEQFFGPGTRLTVL.